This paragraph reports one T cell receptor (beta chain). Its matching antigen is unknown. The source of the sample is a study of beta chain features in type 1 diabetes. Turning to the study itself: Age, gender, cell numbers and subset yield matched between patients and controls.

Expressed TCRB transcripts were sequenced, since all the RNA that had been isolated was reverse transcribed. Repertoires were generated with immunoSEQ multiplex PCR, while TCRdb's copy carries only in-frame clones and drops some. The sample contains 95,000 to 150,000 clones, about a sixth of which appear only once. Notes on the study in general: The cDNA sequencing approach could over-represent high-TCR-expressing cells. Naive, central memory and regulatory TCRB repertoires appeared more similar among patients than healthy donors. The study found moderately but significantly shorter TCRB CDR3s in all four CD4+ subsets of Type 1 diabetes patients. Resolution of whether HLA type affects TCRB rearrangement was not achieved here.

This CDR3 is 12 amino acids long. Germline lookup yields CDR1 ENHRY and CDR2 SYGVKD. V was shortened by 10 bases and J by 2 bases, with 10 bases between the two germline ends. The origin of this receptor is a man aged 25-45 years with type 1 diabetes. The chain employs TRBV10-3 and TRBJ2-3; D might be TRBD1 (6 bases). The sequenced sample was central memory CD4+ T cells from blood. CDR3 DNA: TGTGCCACCGGACAGATCACAGATACGCAGTATTTT. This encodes CATGQITDTQYF.